Below, one T cell receptor beta chain is given with its context. Its antigen is still unknown. Semi-nested PCR with Nested Universal Primer A followed constant-region reverse priming of full-length variable regions. In TCRdb, the 5' RACE reads were re-called with MiXCR into one record per CDR3 protein. The sample lists tens of thousands of distinct CDR3 sequences, about 24% seen once, with roughly 4.5% in the top ten. Notes on the study in general: The TCR gene usage of tumor memory CD4+ T cells clustered together with blood and lymph node memory CD4+ cells and with lymph node naive CD4+ cells.

Trimming took 7 bases from V and 0 from J, leaving 20 bases between them. Per germline, CDR1 SEHNR and CDR2 FQNEAQ (reference sequence). This CDR3 contains 17 residues. The chain joins TRBV7-9 to TRBJ2-3, with D unresolved. This sequence was found in a female donor with breast cancer. The specimen was memory CD4+ T cells sorted from blood. The sample's subset: memory CD4+ T cells, CD4+CD45RO+CD25-. CDR3 DNA sequence: TGTGCCAGCATGTTAACACAGAGTTTCCTAAGCACAGATACGCAGTATTTT. This encodes CASMLTQSFLSTDTQYF.